The sequence of this TCR beta chain was determined in a study of blood T cell repertoires in COVID-19. Study at large: Specimens from acute and convalescent COVID-19 originated in the United States, Italy and Spain. T cells, B-cell-depleted T cells, or PBMCs provided the cDNA or gDNA that served as material.

In the original analysis: Estimates of nucleated cell counts were drawn from the amplification of reference gene primers. Some clones are missing from TCRdb's copy, which holds only in-frame ones; the method was immunoSEQ multiplex PCR. The V and J calls and clone size were taken over from that table, and D and trimming were inferred from the DNA. Here the sample spans around 290,000 clones, roughly 89% being singletons. The CDR3 consists of 15 residues. The germline V gene has CDR1 GTSNPN and CDR2 SVGIG (reference sequence). The ends were cut back, 3 bases at V and 5 bases at J, with 17 bases in the middle.

The sequence came from a man aged 35-49 years with acute or convalescent COVID-19. This chain uses TRBV30 with TRBJ1-5; D possibly corresponds to TRBD1 (5 bases). The specimen was peripheral blood. This chain's CDR3 is CAWRDRGLGHQPQHF. In nucleotides, the CDR3 is TGTGCCTGGAGGGATAGGGGATTAGGCCATCAGCCCCAGCATTTT.